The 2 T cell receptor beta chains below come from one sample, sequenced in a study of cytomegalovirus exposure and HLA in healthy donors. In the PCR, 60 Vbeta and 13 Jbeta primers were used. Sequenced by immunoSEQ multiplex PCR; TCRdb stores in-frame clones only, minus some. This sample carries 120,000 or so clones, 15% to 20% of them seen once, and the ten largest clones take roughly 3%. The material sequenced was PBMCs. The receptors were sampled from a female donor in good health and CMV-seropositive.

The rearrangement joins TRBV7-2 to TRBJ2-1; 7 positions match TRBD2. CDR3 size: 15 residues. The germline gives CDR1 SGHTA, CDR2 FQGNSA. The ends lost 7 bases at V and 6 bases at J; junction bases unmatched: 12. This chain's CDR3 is CASTFRAGVANEQFF. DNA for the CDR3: TGTGCCAGCACCTTTAGGGCGGGAGTTGCCAATGAGCAGTTCTTC.

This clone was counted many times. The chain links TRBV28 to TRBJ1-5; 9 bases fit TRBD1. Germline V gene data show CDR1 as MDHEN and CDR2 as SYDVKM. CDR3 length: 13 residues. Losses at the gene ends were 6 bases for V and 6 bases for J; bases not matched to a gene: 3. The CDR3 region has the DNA TGTGCCAGCAGCGGGGACAGGGTTCAGCCCCAGCATTTT. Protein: CASSGDRVQPQHF. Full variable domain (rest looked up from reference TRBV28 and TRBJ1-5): DVKVTQSSRYLVKRTGEKVFLECVQDMDHENMFWYRQDPGLGLRLIYFSYDVKMKEKGDIPEGYSVSREKKERFSLILESASTNQTSMYLCASSGDRVQPQHFGDGTRLSIL.